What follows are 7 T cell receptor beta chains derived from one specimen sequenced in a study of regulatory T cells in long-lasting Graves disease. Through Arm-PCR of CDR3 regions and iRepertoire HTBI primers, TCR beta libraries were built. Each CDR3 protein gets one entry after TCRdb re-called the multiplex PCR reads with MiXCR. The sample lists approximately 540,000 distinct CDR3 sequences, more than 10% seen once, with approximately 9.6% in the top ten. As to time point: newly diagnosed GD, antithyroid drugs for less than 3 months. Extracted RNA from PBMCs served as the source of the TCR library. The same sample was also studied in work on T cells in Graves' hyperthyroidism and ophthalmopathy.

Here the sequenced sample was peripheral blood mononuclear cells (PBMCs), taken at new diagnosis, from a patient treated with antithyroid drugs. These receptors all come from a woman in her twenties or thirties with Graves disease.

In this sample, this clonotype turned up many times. The CDR3 DNA sequence: TGTGCCAGCAGTTACTGGGGACAGGTGGACGGTCAGCCCCAGCATTTT. This gives the protein CASSYWGQVDGQPQHF. J is TRBJ1-5 and V is TRBV6-5, with TRBD1 matching over 8 bases. V gave up 1 base and J gave up 6 bases; unmatched junction bases: 8. Germline lookup yields CDR1 MNHEY and CDR2 SVGAGI. This CDR3 comprises 16 residues.

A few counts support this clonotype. The CDR3 bases are TGTGCCAGCAGTTACTCGTGGGCGAGCTCCTACAATGAGCAGTTCTTC. Translated: CASSYSWASSYNEQFF. V and J are TRBV6-2 or TRBV6-3 and TRBJ2-1; D unclear. Between the trimmed V and J ends, which lost 0 bases and 0 bases, there was a span of 9 bases. The CDR3 spans 16 residues. CDR1 is MNHEY and CDR2 is SVGEGT in the germline V gene.

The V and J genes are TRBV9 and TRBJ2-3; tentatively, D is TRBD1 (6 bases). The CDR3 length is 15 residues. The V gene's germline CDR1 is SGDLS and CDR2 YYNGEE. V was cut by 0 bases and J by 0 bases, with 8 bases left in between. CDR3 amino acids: CASSVGTVSTDTQYF. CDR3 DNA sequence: TGTGCCAGCAGCGTAGGGACAGTTAGCACAGATACGCAGTATTTT. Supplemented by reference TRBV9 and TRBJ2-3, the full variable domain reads DSGVTQTPKHLITATGQRVTLRCSPRSGDLSVYWYQQSLDQGLQFLIQYYNGEERAKGNILERFSAQQFPDLHSELNLSSLELGDSALYFCASSVGTVSTDTQYFGPGTRLTVL.

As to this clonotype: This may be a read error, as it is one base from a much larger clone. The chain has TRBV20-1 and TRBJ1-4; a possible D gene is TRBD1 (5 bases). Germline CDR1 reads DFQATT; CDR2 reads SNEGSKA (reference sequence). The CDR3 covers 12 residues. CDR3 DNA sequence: TGCAGTGCTAGAGATCAGGGCGAAAAACTGCTTTTT. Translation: CSARDQGEKLLF.

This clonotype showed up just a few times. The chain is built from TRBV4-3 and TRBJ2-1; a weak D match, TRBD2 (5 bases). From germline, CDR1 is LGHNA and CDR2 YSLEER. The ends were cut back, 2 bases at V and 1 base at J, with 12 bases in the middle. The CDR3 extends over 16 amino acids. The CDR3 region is CASSQRLRGSYNEQFF. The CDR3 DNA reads TGCGCCAGCAGCCAAAGGCTTCGAGGGTCCTACAATGAGCAGTTCTTC.

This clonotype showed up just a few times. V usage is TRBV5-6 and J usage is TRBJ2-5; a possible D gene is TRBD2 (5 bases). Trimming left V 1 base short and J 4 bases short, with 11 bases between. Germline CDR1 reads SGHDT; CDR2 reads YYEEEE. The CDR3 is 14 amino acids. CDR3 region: CASSLKAELETQYF. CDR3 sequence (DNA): TGTGCCAGCAGCTTGAAAGCGGAGCTAGAGACCCAGTACTTC. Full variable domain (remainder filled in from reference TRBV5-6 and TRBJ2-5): DAGVTQSPTHLIKTRGQQVTLRCSPKSGHDTVSWYQQALGQGPQFIFQYYEEEERQRGNFPDRFSGHQFPNYSSELNVNALLLGDSALYLCASSLKAELETQYFGPGTRLLVL.

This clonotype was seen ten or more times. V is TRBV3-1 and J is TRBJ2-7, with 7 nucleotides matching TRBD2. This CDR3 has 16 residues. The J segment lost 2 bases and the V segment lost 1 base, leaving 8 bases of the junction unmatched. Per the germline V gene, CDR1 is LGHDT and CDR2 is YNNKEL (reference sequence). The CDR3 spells CASSQATSGTTYEQYF. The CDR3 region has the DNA TGTGCCAGCAGCCAAGCGACCAGCGGGACTACCTACGAGCAGTACTTC.